This T cell receptor (beta chain) derives from a study of cytomegalovirus exposure and HLA in healthy donors. General observations from the study: Sequencing had likely introduced a cluster of highly shared sequence variants as an artifact. Presence/absence analyses assumed roughly uniform sequencing depth across donors. Later on, analysis showed that most CMV-associated TCR beta chains appeared to be HLA-restricted.

As regards this clone: The target antigen is unknown.

In the PCR, 60 Vbeta and 13 Jbeta primers were used. Generated by immunoSEQ multiplex PCR, the TCRdb table keeps only in-frame clones and is missing some. The repertoire consists of about 300,000 clones, with 80% to 90% occurring once and the leading ten covering 3.5% to 4.5%. The sequence derives from a man aged 40-49 years in good health and CMV-seropositive. The sample taken for sequencing was PBMCs.

Here the CDR3 reads CAISADQGSQPQHF. For the CDR3, the DNA is TGTGCCATCAGTGCGGACCAGGGGTCTCAGCCCCAGCATTTT. This chain uses TRBV10-3 with TRBJ1-5; D possibly corresponds to TRBD1 (6 bases). V gave up 4 bases and J gave up 6 bases, with 13 bases separating them. CDR1 is ENHRY, CDR2 SYGVKD, per germline. The CDR3 length is 14 residues.